The 22 T cell receptor beta chains given below trace back to one sample, sequenced in a study of T cell repertoires in cytomegalovirus infection. TCRdb reprocessed the reads with MiXCR, giving one entry per CDR3 protein. The sample consists of roughly 150,000 distinct CDR3 sequences, more than 30% of them appearing once. These TCRs' antigens remain unknown. The sample was CD8+ T cells from cultured PBMCs, taken from culture after CMV antigen stimulation. These receptors were taken from a human donor in good health (CMV status not recorded). Some clones in this sample may be carry-over from other donors' samples.

J is TRBJ1-1 and V is TRBV7-8; weak D call: TRBD1 (6 bases). This CDR3 spans 13 amino acids. In germline, CDR1 is SGHVS, CDR2 FQNEAQ. Deletions cut 6 bases from V and 2 bases from J, with 10 bases between. The CDR3 DNA sequence: TGTGCCAGCAGACCGGACAGTAACACTGAAGCTTTCTTT. This gives the protein CASRPDSNTEAFF.

V usage is TRBV24-1 and J usage is TRBJ2-1; D perhaps matches TRBD2 (5 bases). CDR3 length equals 12 residues. The ends were cut back, 4 bases at V and 8 bases at J, with 8 bases in the middle. CDR1 and CDR2 (germline): KGHDR, SFDVKD. CDR3 DNA sequence: TGTGCCACCAGTGAAGAGGGTGATGAGCAGTTCTTC. Translated: CATSEEGDEQFF.

CDR3: CASSVGTGRYGYTF. The DNA of the CDR3 is TGTGCCAGCAGCGTGGGGACAGGGAGGTATGGCTACACCTTC. The chain carries TRBV7-6 and TRBJ1-2; TRBD1 matches at 9 bases. The length of the CDR3 is 14 residues. Losses at the gene ends were 5 bases for V and 5 bases for J; bases not matched to a gene: 6. The germline CDR1 and CDR2 sequences are SGHVS and FNYEAQ. The entire variable domain, with the rest obtained from reference TRBV7-6 and TRBJ1-2, is as follows: GAGVSQSPRYKVTKRGQDVALRCDPISGHVSLYWYRQALGQGPEFLTYFNYEAQQDKSGLPNDRFSAERPEGSISTLTIQRTEQRDSAMYRCASSVGTGRYGYTFGSGTRLTVV.

The chain employs TRBV27 and TRBJ1-3, with D possibly being TRBD1 (5 bases). The V gene's germline CDR1 is MNHEY and CDR2 SMNVEV (reference sequence). This CDR3 spans 15 amino acids. V dropped 5 bases and J dropped 2 bases, with 13 bases sitting between them. The CDR3 DNA reads as TGTGCCAGCAGTCCGGGGGTCAGCACTGGAAACACCATATATTTT. Translation gives CASSPGVSTGNTIYF.

The CDR3 region has the DNA TGTGCCAGCGAGGCCGGGACAGGGAGGAAAACCGGGGAGCTGTTTTTT. Residues: CASEAGTGRKTGELFF. This rearrangement joins TRBV27 to TRBJ2-2, with 9 bases matching TRBD1. CDR3 length: 16 residues. V shed 8 bases and J 5 bases; nucleotides not matched to a gene: 12. Germline CDR1 is MNHEY and CDR2 is SMNVEV (reference sequence).

This sequence joins TRBV14 and TRBJ2-3; 7 bases align to TRBD2. Per germline, CDR1 SGHDN and CDR2 FVKESK. Trimming removed 1 base from V and 4 bases from J; junction bases left unmatched: 11. The CDR3 totals 17 residues. For the CDR3, the DNA is TGTGCCAGCAGCCAAGTCGCCGTCGGGGGGTTGGCAGATACGCAGTATTTT. This codes for CASSQVAVGGLADTQYF. Using reference TRBV14 and TRBJ2-3 for the parts outside the CDR3, the full variable domain is EAGVTQFPSHSVIEKGQTVTLRCDPISGHDNLYWYRRVMGKEIKFLLHFVKESKQDESGMPNNRFLAERTGGTYSTLKVQPAELEDSGVYFCASSQVAVGGLADTQYFGPGTRLTVL.

The V call is TRBV27, the J call TRBJ1-2; D call uncertain. The V gene lost 3 bases and the J gene lost 4 bases, with 9 bases spanning the gap. Germline V CDR1 and CDR2: MNHEY, SMNVEV (reference sequence). The CDR3 covers 13 residues. CDR3: CASSFKGFYGYTF. The CDR3 DNA follows: TGTGCCAGCAGTTTTAAGGGATTCTATGGCTACACCTTC.

The V and J genes are TRBV5-5 and TRBJ1-5; tentative D call: TRBD1 (5 bases). The CDR3 length is 15 residues. CDR1 and CDR2 (germline): SGHKS, YYEKEE (reference sequence). V gave up 4 bases and J gave up 3 bases, with 14 bases separating them. CDR3 sequence reads: CASSLWGGDNQPQHF. The DNA for the CDR3 is TGTGCCAGCAGCCTTTGGGGGGGGGACAATCAGCCCCAGCATTTT.

This sequence joins TRBV10-2 and TRBJ2-3; no clear D gene. Germline loops: CDR1 WSHSY, CDR2 SAAADI. The length of the CDR3 is 11 residues. With 8 bases removed from V and 7 bases from J, the gap between germline ends came to 10 bases. In DNA, the CDR3 is TGCGCCAGCGTCGGTGGCAATACGCAGTATTTT. This encodes CASVGGNTQYF.

In regard to this clonotype: A much larger clone lies one base from this, so it may be a read error. The chain is built from TRBV5-1 and TRBJ2-6; TRBD1 matches 8 bases. This CDR3 contains 21 residues. Germline CDR1 and CDR2: SGHRS and YFSETQ. The CDR3 here is CASSLGLRTGIFASGPNVLTF. The DNA for the CDR3 is TGCGCCAGCAGCTTGGGGTTAAGGACAGGGATATTTGCCTCTGGGCCCAACGTCCTGACTTTC.

This clonotype was found many times. The chain couples TRBV6-6 to TRBJ2-7; D uncertain. The CDR3 has 14 amino acids. Germline V CDR1 and CDR2: MNHNY, SVGAGI (reference sequence). V was cut by 0 bases and J by 1 base, with 7 bases left in between. The CDR3 protein is CASSYSRASYEQYF. The CDR3 region has the DNA TGTGCCAGCAGTTACTCGAGAGCGTCCTACGAGCAGTACTTC.

The V call is TRBV11-2, the J call TRBJ2-3; TRBD2 matches at 8 bases. This CDR3 is 15 amino acids long. V shed 4 bases and J 9 bases; nucleotides not matched to a gene: 12. Germline V lookup: CDR1 SGHAT, CDR2 FQNNGV. CDR3 nucleotides: TGTGCCAGCAGCTCGGTAGCGGGGTACTCCGAGACGCAGTATTTT. It codes for CASSSVAGYSETQYF.

The V and J genes are TRBV19 and TRBJ1-1; weak D call: TRBD1 (6 bases). Trimming removed 6 bases from V and 1 base from J, with 15 bases in between. The CDR3 loop spans 15 amino acids. Germline values: CDR1 LNHDA, CDR2 SQIVND (reference sequence). In DNA form, the CDR3 reads TGTGCCAGTAGCCTTTACTGGGACACGAACACTGAAGCTTTCTTT. It translates to CASSLYWDTNTEAFF.

This clonotype has just a few counts. This rearrangement joins TRBV12-3 or TRBV12-4 to TRBJ2-7, with 10 nucleotides matching TRBD2. This CDR3 has 15 amino acids. After removal of 4 bases from V and 7 bases from J, the junction contained 10 bases not matched to a gene. CDR3 amino acids: CASSSRTSGWGEQYF. The CDR3 coding sequence is TGTGCCAGCAGTTCCCGGACTAGCGGCTGGGGGGAGCAGTACTTC.

This clonotype occurred many times. The chain couples TRBV7-3 to TRBJ2-3, with 12 positions matching TRBD2. The CDR3 loop spans 18 amino acids. Unmatched junction bases numbered 9, after V lost 4 bases and J lost 1 base. Looked up from germline, CDR1 is SGHTA and CDR2 is FQGTGA. CDR3 region: CASSSSGLAGLRTDTQYF. CDR3 DNA: TGTGCCAGCAGCTCATCAGGACTAGCGGGACTTCGCACAGATACGCAGTATTTT.

This clonotype was observed a single time. The junction departs from the called germline gene at one end, perhaps through a read error. V and J are TRBV7-9 and TRBJ2-7, with D unresolved. The CDR3 has 13 residues. From germline, CDR1 is SEHNR and CDR2 FQNEAQ (reference sequence). The CDR3 DNA sequence: TGTGCCACCAGCTTAGTAGGGACCTACGAGCAGTACTTC. This gives the protein CATSLVGTYEQYF.

This clonotype was observed a few times. V and J are TRBV6-1 and TRBJ1-1; possibly TRBD1 for D (6 bases). The V and J ends lost 7 bases and 5 bases respectively, with 20 bases between them. CDR3 length equals 15 residues. CDR1 and CDR2 (germline): MNHNS, SASEGT. The CDR3 sequence is CASTLSPGARTEAFF. As DNA, the CDR3 is TGTGCCAGCACCCTATCTCCGGGGGCGCGGACTGAAGCTTTCTTT.

This clonotype was seen a single time. V is TRBV9 and J is TRBJ2-3; 14 bases match TRBD2. The germline gives CDR1 SGDLS, CDR2 YYNGEE. Trimming took 3 bases from V and 5 from J; bases not matched to a gene: 2. The CDR3 is made up of 15 amino acids. The CDR3 loop is CASSDGLAGGDTQYF. The CDR3 nucleotides read TGTGCCAGCAGCGATGGACTAGCGGGGGGAGATACGCAGTATTTT.

This clonotype was seen only a few times. The rearrangement links TRBV15 to TRBJ2-3; 7 positions match TRBD1. J lost 2 bases, V lost 0 bases, and 5 bases had no gene match. CDR1 is LNHNV and CDR2 is YYDKDF in the germline V gene (reference sequence). The CDR3 spans 16 residues. CDR3: CATSRDLGTATDTQYF. In DNA, the CDR3 is TGTGCCACCAGCAGAGATTTAGGGACAGCCACAGATACGCAGTATTTT.

This clonotype was picked up many times. V usage is TRBV20-1 and J usage is TRBJ1-1; D remains unclear. Germline CDR1 and CDR2: DFQATT and SNEGSKA (reference sequence). This CDR3 region has 13 residues. V was trimmed by 0 bases and J by 2 bases, leaving 7 bases between them. Here the CDR3 reads CSARDLRNTEAFF. In DNA, the CDR3 is TGCAGTGCTAGAGATTTACGAAACACTGAAGCTTTCTTT.

In nucleotides, the CDR3 is TGTGCCAGTAGTATAGGGGGGGGTGGTGGCAATCAGCCCCAGCATTTT. This encodes CASSIGGGGGNQPQHF. The chain is built from TRBV19 and TRBJ1-5, with D tentatively TRBD1 (5 bases). Per germline, CDR1 LNHDA and CDR2 SQIVND (reference sequence). CDR3 size: 16 residues. Trimming stripped 1 base from V and 2 bases from J, with 12 bases between.

This clonotype was counted only a few times. This chain links TRBV6-1 with TRBJ2-7; 9 nucleotides match TRBD1. The CDR3 extends over 15 amino acids. Per germline, CDR1 MNHNS and CDR2 SASEGT. Trimming cost V 2 bases and J 5 bases; bases outside gene matches: 7. CDR3 residues: CASSELGTGSNEQYF. Written as DNA, the CDR3 is TGTGCCAGCAGTGAACTCGGGACAGGGTCGAACGAGCAGTACTTC.